This T cell receptor beta chain was recorded in a study of cytomegalovirus exposure and HLA in healthy donors. On the study more broadly: When 398 donors were genotyped, 81% of them were found to fall in the Caucasian-associated ancestry cluster. Study-level points and caveats: A reported reduction in N-insertions relative to the roughly 700-donor mean was seen in an Asian-associated ancestry cluster in a later analysis.

The length of the CDR3 is 15 residues. Germline-derived CDR1 and CDR2 are GTSNPN and SVGIG (reference sequence). Regarding donors, all were healthy bone marrow donors. Primers for the PCR totalled 60 Vbeta and 13 Jbeta. In the original processing: A later analysis tallied approximately 80 million unique TCR beta chains, approximately 11 million of them shared. Libraries were prepared by immunoSEQ multiplex PCR; TCRdb keeps only in-frame clonotypes and omits some of them. V, J and clone size derive from that table, while D and trimming were established from the DNA sequence. The repertoire holds about 200,000 clones, around 80% seen once, with about 1.5% in the top ten. Notes on this clone: Its target is not known. The junction departs from germline at one end; a sequencing error may be responsible.

Sequencing input: PBMCs. The chain links TRBV30 to TRBJ2-3, with TRBD2 as a possible D gene (6 bases). The sequence came from a man aged 50-60 years in good health and CMV-seronegative. As DNA, the CDR3 is TGTGCCTGGAGTGGCGGCGTCACTAGCACAGGTACGCAGTATTTT. This codes for CAWSGGVTSTGTQYF.